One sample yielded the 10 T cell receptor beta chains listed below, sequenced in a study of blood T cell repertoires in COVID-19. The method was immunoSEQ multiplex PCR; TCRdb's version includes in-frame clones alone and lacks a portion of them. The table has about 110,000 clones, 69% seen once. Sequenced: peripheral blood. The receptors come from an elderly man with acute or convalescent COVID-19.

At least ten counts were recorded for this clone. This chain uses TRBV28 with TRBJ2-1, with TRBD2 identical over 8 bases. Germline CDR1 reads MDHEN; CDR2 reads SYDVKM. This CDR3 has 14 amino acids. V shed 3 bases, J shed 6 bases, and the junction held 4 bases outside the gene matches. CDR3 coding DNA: TGTGCCAGCAGTTTGACTAGCGAGGTCAATGAGCAGTTCTTC. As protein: CASSLTSEVNEQFF.

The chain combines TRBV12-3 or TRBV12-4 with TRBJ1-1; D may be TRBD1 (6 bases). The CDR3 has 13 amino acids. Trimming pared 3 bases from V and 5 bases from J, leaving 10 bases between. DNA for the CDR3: TGTGCCAGCAGTTTGCGGCAGGGGACTGAAGCTTTCTTT. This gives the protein CASSLRQGTEAFF.

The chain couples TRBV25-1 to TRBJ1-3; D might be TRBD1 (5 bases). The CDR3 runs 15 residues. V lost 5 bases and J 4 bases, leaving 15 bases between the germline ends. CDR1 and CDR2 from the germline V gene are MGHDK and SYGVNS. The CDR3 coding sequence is TGTGCCAGCAGTCCACCGGGGGTCAAAGGAAACACCATATATTTT. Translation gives CASSPPGVKGNTIYF.

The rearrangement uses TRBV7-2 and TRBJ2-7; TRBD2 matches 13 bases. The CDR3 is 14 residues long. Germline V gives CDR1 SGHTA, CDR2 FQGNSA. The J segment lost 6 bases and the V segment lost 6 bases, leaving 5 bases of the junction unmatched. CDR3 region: CASSRTSGSSEQYF. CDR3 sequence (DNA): TGTGCCAGCAGTCGGACTAGCGGGAGCTCCGAGCAGTACTTC.

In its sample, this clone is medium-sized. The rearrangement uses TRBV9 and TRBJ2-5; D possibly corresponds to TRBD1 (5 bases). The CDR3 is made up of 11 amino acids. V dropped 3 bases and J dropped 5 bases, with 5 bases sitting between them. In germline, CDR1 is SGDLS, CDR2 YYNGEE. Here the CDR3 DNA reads TGTGCCAGCAGCGCAGGGGAGACCCAGTACTTC. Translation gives CASSAGETQYF.

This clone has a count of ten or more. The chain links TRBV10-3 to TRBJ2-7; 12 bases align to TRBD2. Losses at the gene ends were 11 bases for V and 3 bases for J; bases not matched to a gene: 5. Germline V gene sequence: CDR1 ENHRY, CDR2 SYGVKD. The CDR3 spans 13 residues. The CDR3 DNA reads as TGTGCCTCCTCGACTAGCGGGAGCTACGAGCAGTACTTC. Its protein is CASSTSGSYEQYF.

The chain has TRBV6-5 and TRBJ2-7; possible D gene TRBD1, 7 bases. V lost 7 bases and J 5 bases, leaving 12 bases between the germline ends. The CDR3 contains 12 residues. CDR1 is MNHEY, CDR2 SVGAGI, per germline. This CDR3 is CASTGGFDEQYF. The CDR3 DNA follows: TGTGCCAGCACAGGGGGGTTTGACGAGCAGTACTTC.

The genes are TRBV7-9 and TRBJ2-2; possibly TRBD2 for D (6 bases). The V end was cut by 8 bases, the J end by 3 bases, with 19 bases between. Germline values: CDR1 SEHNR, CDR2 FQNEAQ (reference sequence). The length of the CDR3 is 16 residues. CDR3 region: CASGERPGLHTGELFF. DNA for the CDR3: TGTGCCAGCGGGGAGAGGCCAGGACTACACACCGGGGAGCTGTTTTTT.

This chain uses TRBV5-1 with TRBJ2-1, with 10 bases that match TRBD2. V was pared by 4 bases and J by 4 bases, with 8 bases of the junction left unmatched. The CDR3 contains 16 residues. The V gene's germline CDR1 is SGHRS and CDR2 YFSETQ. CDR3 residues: CASSPEIAGGYNEQFF. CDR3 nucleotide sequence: TGCGCCAGCAGCCCAGAAATAGCGGGAGGTTACAATGAGCAGTTCTTC.

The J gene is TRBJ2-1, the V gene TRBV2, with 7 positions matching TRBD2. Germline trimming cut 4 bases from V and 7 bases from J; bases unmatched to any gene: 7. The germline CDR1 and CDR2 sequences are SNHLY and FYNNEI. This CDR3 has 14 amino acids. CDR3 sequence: CASSVAGDKNEQFF. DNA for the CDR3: TGTGCCAGCAGTGTCGCGGGAGATAAAAATGAGCAGTTCTTC.